This TCR beta chain was identified in a study of response to subunit inactivated influenza vaccine. TCRdb reprocessed the RT-PCR reads with MiXCR, giving one entry per CDR3 protein. This sample yields a few hundred thousand distinct CDR3 sequences, of which around 15% are seen a single time; over 8.5% belongs to the top ten. Study-level findings and limits: A suggestion made by the authors is that each seasonal influenza vaccination recruits few new T cells.

A note on this clonotype: The target antigen is unknown.

V was clipped by 6 bases and J by 4 bases, with 14 bases between them. Germline V lookup: CDR1 KGHSH, CDR2 LQKENI. This CDR3 has 14 residues. Source: PBMCs from blood, taken less than 13 days after vaccination. The chain links TRBV18 to TRBJ2-3; TRBD1 or TRBD2 may be the D gene (5 bases each). The TCR comes from a man over 45 who received an inactivated influenza vaccine. The CDR3 DNA follows: TGTGCCAGCTCCGGCTGGGGGAACGCAGATACGCAGTATTTT. This codes for CASSGWGNADTQYF.